This T cell receptor (beta chain) comes out of a study of shared clonotypes between healthy human individuals. Study conclusions and caveats: Large depth notwithstanding, sorted-subset sequencing proved incomplete by rarefaction.

The assay was immunoSEQ multiplex PCR, and TCRdb's table has in-frame clones only and misses some. The top ten hold 0.064% of the sample, which has approximately 530,000 clones, 90% to 97% seen once. Concerning this clone: Its target is unknown.

V shed 8 bases and J 7 bases; nucleotides not matched to a gene: 14. The CDR3 is 15 residues long. Germline loops: CDR1 MNHNS, CDR2 SASEGT. This chain links TRBV6-1 with TRBJ2-1, with 7 bases that match TRBD2. The origin of this receptor is a woman in her thirties in good health. Sequencing was carried out using naive CD4+ T cells sorted from blood. The subset: CD45RA+ positively selected. In DNA form, the CDR3 reads TGTGCCAGCCCTAAGCGGGGTCAGGAGATAAATGAGCAGTTCTTC. Translated: CASPKRGQEINEQFF.